Listed below are T cell receptor beta chains from one sample, sequenced in a study of T cells in Graves' hyperthyroidism and ophthalmopathy. Via MiXCR, TCRdb re-called the multiplex PCR reads, giving one row per CDR3 protein. Found here are 500,000 or so distinct CDR3 sequences, roughly a sixth of them singletons; the top ten hold 17%. The sample taken for sequencing was blood. These receptors were taken from a woman aged 18-29 years with Graves' ophthalmopathy. CDR3s include the opening cysteine and the closing phenylalanine or tryptophan. Fields, in order: J gene, clone size, D gene, V gene, CDR3 protein, CDR3 DNA. A D gene is named only where the DNA matches it firmly. Size tells how often a clone was seen (once, few, many) or the class of an expanded clone, and some rows leave it out.

j_gene: TRBJ2-5
abundance: many
d_gene: -
v_gene: TRBV29-1
CDR3aa: CSVVDGHHRETQYF
CDR3nt: TGCAGCGTCGTAGACGGACACCACCGAGAGACCCAGTACTTC

j_gene: TRBJ2-1
abundance: -
d_gene: TRBD1
v_gene: TRBV2
CDR3aa: CASCRDRSYNEQFF
CDR3nt: TGTGCCAGCTGCCGGGACAGATCCTACAATGAGCAGTTCTTC

j_gene: TRBJ2-7
abundance: -
d_gene: TRBD1
v_gene: TRBV28
CDR3aa: CASSTFPGTGRSYEQYF
CDR3nt: TGTGCCAGCAGTACGTTCCCCGGGACAGGCCGTTCCTACGAGCAGTACTTC

j_gene: TRBJ1-6
abundance: once
d_gene: -
v_gene: TRBV3-1
CDR3aa: CASSPVLASYSPLHF
CDR3nt: TGTGCCAGCAGCCCTGTGCTGGCCAGCTATTCACCCCTCCACTTT

j_gene: TRBJ2-3
abundance: -
d_gene: -
v_gene: TRBV9
CDR3aa: CASSPYALRTDTQYF
CDR3nt: TGTGCCAGCAGCCCTTACGCTTTGCGCACAGATACGCAGTATTTT

j_gene: TRBJ1-2
abundance: many
d_gene: -
v_gene: TRBV27
CDR3aa: CASSLVGGLRRYTF
CDR3nt: TGTGCCAGCAGCCTAGTCGGGGGTCTACGACGCTACACCTTC

j_gene: TRBJ1-5
abundance: many
d_gene: -
v_gene: TRBV28
CDR3aa: CASHRGTGYSNQPQHF
CDR3nt: TGTGCCAGCCATCGGGGAACAGGTTATAGCAATCAGCCCCAGCATTTT

j_gene: TRBJ2-2
abundance: many
d_gene: TRBD2
v_gene: TRBV30
CDR3aa: CAWSVWTSGSVGELFF
CDR3nt: TGTGCCTGGAGTGTATGGACTAGCGGGAGTGTAGGGGAGCTGTTTTTT

j_gene: TRBJ2-2
abundance: many
d_gene: TRBD1
v_gene: TRBV28
CDR3aa: CASRYGTGMAGELFF
CDR3nt: TGTGCCAGCAGATACGGGACAGGGATGGCCGGGGAGCTGTTTTTT

j_gene: TRBJ2-3
abundance: few
d_gene: -
v_gene: TRBV6-6
CDR3aa: CASSYGLGADTQYF
CDR3nt: TGTGCCAGCAGTTACGGGCTAGGGGCAGATACGCAGTATTTT

j_gene: TRBJ1-1
abundance: many
d_gene: -
v_gene: TRBV7-8
CDR3aa: CASSELGGGEAFF
CDR3nt: TGTGCCAGCAGCGAGCTAGGGGGGGGAGAAGCTTTCTTT

j_gene: TRBJ2-1
abundance: -
d_gene: TRBD2
v_gene: TRBV4-3
CDR3aa: CASSQLAGEGGNEQFF
CDR3nt: TGCGCCAGCAGCCAATTAGCGGGAGAAGGCGGAAATGAGCAGTTCTTC

j_gene: TRBJ2-1
abundance: few
d_gene: -
v_gene: TRBV10-3
CDR3aa: CAISEREDEQFF
CDR3nt: TGTGCCATCAGTGAAAGGGAGGATGAGCAGTTCTTC

j_gene: TRBJ2-1
abundance: many
d_gene: TRBD2
v_gene: TRBV7-3
CDR3aa: CASSLGFGAGDGNEQFF
CDR3nt: TGTGCCAGCAGCTTAGGGTTCGGGGCGGGAGATGGTAATGAGCAGTTCTTC

j_gene: TRBJ2-1
abundance: few
d_gene: TRBD2
v_gene: TRBV12-3/TRBV12-4
CDR3aa: CASTQAGGSNEQFF
CDR3nt: TGTGCCAGCACCCAAGCGGGAGGGTCCAATGAGCAGTTCTTC

j_gene: TRBJ2-5
abundance: many
d_gene: -
v_gene: TRBV27
CDR3aa: CASSSGMRETQYF
CDR3nt: TGTGCCAGCAGTTCCGGTATGAGGGAGACCCAGTACTTC

j_gene: TRBJ2-1
abundance: -
d_gene: -
v_gene: TRBV4-3
CDR3aa: CASSQEEGWYEQFF
CDR3nt: TGCGCCAGCAGCCAAGAAGAGGGGTGGTATGAGCAGTTCTTC

j_gene: TRBJ1-5
abundance: -
d_gene: TRBD1
v_gene: TRBV19
CDR3aa: CASSPQTGDLHQPQHF
CDR3nt: TGTGCCAGTAGTCCACAGACAGGGGATCTTCATCAGCCCCAGCATTTT

j_gene: TRBJ1-2
abundance: many
d_gene: -
v_gene: TRBV14
CDR3aa: CASSQDPGFDSYGYTF
CDR3nt: TGTGCCAGCAGCCAAGATCCCGGGTTCGACAGCTATGGCTACACCTTC

j_gene: TRBJ2-5
abundance: -
d_gene: -
v_gene: TRBV12-3/TRBV12-4
CDR3aa: CASSSIETQYF
CDR3nt: TGTGCCAGCAGTTCTATAGAGACCCAGTACTTC

j_gene: TRBJ1-2
abundance: -
d_gene: -
v_gene: TRBV12-3/TRBV12-4
CDR3aa: CASSLGGQLNGYTF
CDR3nt: TGTGCCAGCAGTTTGGGGGGACAACTCAATGGCTACACCTTC

j_gene: TRBJ2-1
abundance: many
d_gene: TRBD2
v_gene: TRBV11-2
CDR3aa: CASSLALAGGHEQFF
CDR3nt: TGTGCCAGCAGCTTAGCACTAGCGGGGGGGCATGAGCAGTTCTTC

j_gene: TRBJ2-7
abundance: -
d_gene: -
v_gene: TRBV19
CDR3aa: CASSIQGGAEQYF
CDR3nt: TGTGCCAGTAGTATCCAGGGGGGGGCCGAGCAGTACTTC

j_gene: TRBJ2-7
abundance: -
d_gene: TRBD2
v_gene: TRBV27
CDR3aa: CASSFSGGGGYEQYF
CDR3nt: TGTGCCAGCAGTTTCAGCGGGGGGGGGGGCTACGAGCAGTACTTC

j_gene: TRBJ2-7
abundance: -
d_gene: -
v_gene: TRBV5-6
CDR3aa: CASSGADLSYEQYF
CDR3nt: TGTGCCAGCAGCGGGGCAGATCTATCCTACGAGCAGTACTTC

j_gene: TRBJ1-1
abundance: many
d_gene: -
v_gene: TRBV13
CDR3aa: CASSQPNTEAFF
CDR3nt: TGTGCCAGCAGCCAGCCCAACACTGAAGCTTTCTTT

j_gene: TRBJ2-1
abundance: -
d_gene: TRBD2
v_gene: TRBV10-3
CDR3aa: CAISDVSGAGMGNNEQFF
CDR3nt: TGTGCCATCAGTGACGTCAGCGGGGCAGGGATGGGAAACAATGAGCAGTTCTTC

j_gene: TRBJ2-3
abundance: many
d_gene: -
v_gene: TRBV29-1
CDR3aa: CSVFSMGSTDTQYF
CDR3nt: TGCAGCGTTTTTTCGATGGGAAGCACAGATACGCAGTATTTT

j_gene: TRBJ2-2
abundance: few
d_gene: -
v_gene: TRBV29-1
CDR3aa: CSVAAANTGELFF
CDR3nt: TGCAGCGTTGCAGCCGCGAACACCGGGGAGCTGTTTTTT

j_gene: TRBJ2-7
abundance: -
d_gene: -
v_gene: TRBV27
CDR3aa: CASRFSPSYEQYF
CDR3nt: TGTGCCAGCAGATTTAGTCCCTCCTACGAGCAGTACTTC

j_gene: TRBJ1-2
abundance: many
d_gene: -
v_gene: TRBV6-1
CDR3aa: CASSEGSFWRDYGYTF
CDR3nt: TGTGCCAGCAGTGAAGGATCGTTTTGGAGGGACTATGGCTACACCTTC

j_gene: TRBJ2-1
abundance: many
d_gene: -
v_gene: TRBV7-9
CDR3aa: CASSFRGDSLSYNEQFF
CDR3nt: TGTGCCAGCAGCTTCCGGGGGGACAGCCTCTCCTACAATGAGCAGTTCTTC

j_gene: TRBJ1-2
abundance: many
d_gene: -
v_gene: TRBV2
CDR3aa: CASSEASRGGDYGYTF
CDR3nt: TGTGCCAGCAGTGAAGCTTCCAGGGGAGGGGACTATGGCTACACCTTC

j_gene: TRBJ1-4
abundance: -
d_gene: -
v_gene: TRBV6-5
CDR3aa: CASRVLGSDSNEKLFF
CDR3nt: TGTGCCAGCAGAGTACTCGGATCGGATTCTAATGAAAAACTGTTTTTT

j_gene: TRBJ2-3
abundance: many
d_gene: TRBD2
v_gene: TRBV28
CDR3aa: CASSFIGGASTDTQYF
CDR3nt: TGTGCCAGCAGTTTTATCGGGGGGGCCTCCACAGATACGCAGTATTTT

j_gene: TRBJ2-1
abundance: once
d_gene: -
v_gene: TRBV4-3
CDR3aa: CASSQVGTPYDEQFF
CDR3nt: TGCGCCAGCAGCCAAGTCGGGACGCCGTACGATGAGCAGTTCTTC

j_gene: TRBJ1-3
abundance: many
d_gene: -
v_gene: TRBV11-2
CDR3aa: CASSLEPGNTIYF
CDR3nt: TGTGCCAGCAGCTTGGAACCTGGAAACACCATATATTTT

j_gene: TRBJ2-1
abundance: -
d_gene: -
v_gene: TRBV5-1
CDR3aa: CASSLDSYSSYNEQFF
CDR3nt: TGCGCCAGCAGCTTGGACAGTTACAGCTCCTACAATGAGCAGTTCTTC

j_gene: TRBJ1-1
abundance: many
d_gene: -
v_gene: TRBV13
CDR3aa: CASSLDLTFMNTEAFF
CDR3nt: TGTGCCAGCAGCTTAGATTTGACTTTCATGAACACTGAAGCTTTCTTT

j_gene: TRBJ1-5
abundance: few
d_gene: -
v_gene: TRBV7-2
CDR3aa: CASSLVTGGAEPQHF
CDR3nt: TGTGCCAGCAGCTTAGTGACAGGAGGGGCGGAGCCCCAGCATTTT

j_gene: TRBJ2-5
abundance: many
d_gene: TRBD2
v_gene: TRBV7-8
CDR3aa: CASSLAPGGVTSGEETQYF
CDR3nt: TGTGCCAGCAGCTTAGCGCCGGGAGGTGTAACTAGCGGGGAAGAGACCCAGTACTTC

j_gene: TRBJ1-3
abundance: few
d_gene: TRBD1
v_gene: TRBV7-9
CDR3aa: CASSPPDRGPGNTIYF
CDR3nt: TGTGCCAGCAGCCCGCCGGACAGGGGGCCTGGAAACACCATATATTTT

j_gene: TRBJ2-6
abundance: -
d_gene: TRBD1
v_gene: TRBV7-8
CDR3aa: CASTGTGTAFSGANVLTF
CDR3nt: TGTGCCAGCACCGGTACCGGGACAGCTTTCTCTGGGGCCAACGTCCTGACTTTC

j_gene: TRBJ2-6
abundance: -
d_gene: TRBD1
v_gene: TRBV4-3
CDR3aa: CASSREGAIGANVLTF
CDR3nt: TGCGCCAGCAGCCGTGAGGGGGCAATTGGGGCCAACGTCCTGACTTTC

j_gene: TRBJ1-3
abundance: few
d_gene: -
v_gene: TRBV9
CDR3aa: CASSAHPPANSGNTIYF
CDR3nt: TGTGCCAGCAGCGCCCACCCTCCGGCCAACTCTGGAAACACCATATATTTT

j_gene: TRBJ2-3
abundance: few
d_gene: -
v_gene: TRBV7-9
CDR3aa: CASSSSGGHTDTQYF
CDR3nt: TGTGCCAGCAGCTCCTCCGGGGGCCACACAGATACGCAGTATTTT

j_gene: TRBJ1-6
abundance: few
d_gene: -
v_gene: TRBV2
CDR3aa: CASTELRENSPLHF
CDR3nt: TGTGCCAGCACCGAACTCCGGGAGAATTCACCCCTCCACTTT

j_gene: TRBJ1-5
abundance: many
d_gene: -
v_gene: TRBV28
CDR3aa: CASSLRRDNNQPQHF
CDR3nt: TGTGCCAGCAGTTTACGCAGGGATAACAATCAGCCCCAGCATTTT

j_gene: TRBJ2-7
abundance: many
d_gene: TRBD2
v_gene: TRBV7-2
CDR3aa: CASSPRLAGAGEQYF
CDR3nt: TGTGCCAGCAGCCCCCGACTAGCGGGAGCAGGCGAGCAGTACTTC

j_gene: TRBJ1-1
abundance: many
d_gene: -
v_gene: TRBV4-3
CDR3aa: CASSQEAGLNTEAFF
CDR3nt: TGCGCCAGCAGCCAAGAGGCAGGGCTGAACACTGAAGCTTTCTTT

j_gene: TRBJ2-7
abundance: -
d_gene: TRBD2
v_gene: TRBV28
CDR3aa: CASSPGTSGSGYEQYF
CDR3nt: TGTGCCAGCAGTCCCGGGACTAGCGGGAGCGGTTACGAGCAGTACTTC

j_gene: TRBJ1-5
abundance: -
d_gene: TRBD1
v_gene: TRBV6-2/TRBV6-3
CDR3aa: CASSYFLPGQGGQPQHF
CDR3nt: TGTGCCAGCAGTTACTTCCTTCCGGGACAGGGTGGTCAGCCCCAGCATTTT

j_gene: TRBJ1-6
abundance: many
d_gene: TRBD1
v_gene: TRBV12-3/TRBV12-4
CDR3aa: CASSFGGTGRSPLHF
CDR3nt: TGTGCCAGCAGTTTCGGGGGGACAGGGAGGTCACCCCTCCACTTT

j_gene: TRBJ2-5
abundance: few
d_gene: -
v_gene: TRBV30
CDR3aa: CAWSGTQETQYF
CDR3nt: TGTGCCTGGAGTGGGACACAAGAGACCCAGTACTTC

j_gene: TRBJ1-4
abundance: few
d_gene: TRBD1
v_gene: TRBV20-1
CDR3aa: CSAKRPDRGLEKLFF
CDR3nt: TGCAGTGCCAAACGTCCCGACAGGGGGCTTGAAAAACTGTTTTTT